This T cell receptor beta chain was observed in a study of shared clonotypes between healthy human individuals (TCRdb year 2020). General notes on the study: A couple of women and a few men aged 18 to 49 years were included in the cohort. To increase sequencing depth and limit assay-specific biases, different laboratories used diverse techniques to prepare libraries and sequence TCR repertoires. Leukapheresis yielded between about 0.94 and 10 billion PBMCs per donor. For each donor, three plates each were used for CD4 naive and CD4 memory, two plates were used for CD8 naive, and one plate was used for CD8 memory. The study deeply sequenced blood TCR repertoires of roughly five healthy adults to estimate repertoire size and the extent of clonotype sharing between individuals. Study-wide findings and limitations: Naive subsets generally had larger estimated clonotype richness than memory subsets did. Compared with non-shared clonotypes, the clonotypes found in all four sorted-subset donors had higher generation probabilities. The small number of donors limited the genetic and exposure-history diversity represented. Rarefaction of sorted-subset datasets indicated incomplete sequencing despite the large sequencing depth. Sharing across several donors was observed for approximately 5% of naive CD4, over 3% of naive CD8, 2.3% of memory CD4, and around 0.4% of memory CD8 clonotypes. Sampling was limited to blood, and TCR repertoires in tissue likely differ from TCR repertoires in blood. Pairwise subsampling indicated that sequencing depth was expected to affect the degree of clonotype sharing among donors.

On this clone: The specificity of this receptor is unknown. One base away there is no much larger clone; base qualities are not given.

Using the deep immunoSEQ assay, TCR CDR3 regions were amplified from genomic DNA by multiplex PCR. Extracted genomic DNA from each cell subset was distributed evenly across all wells of several immunoSEQ 96-well plates, and each plate was treated as a replicate. For sorted subsets, each replicate PCR was loaded with approximately 200 ng genomic DNA, equivalent to 32,000 or so T cell genomes. Purified libraries were measured with a Qubit 3.0 fluorometer, size-checked on a Bioanalyzer 2100, and measured again with the KAPA Library Quantification kit. Every immunoSEQ 96-well plate was sequenced on a dedicated single-read 150-cycle Illumina NextSeq 550 flow cell. Concerning the study's data processing: Because the immunoSEQ output held only junctional sequences and lacked quality scores, the filtering could not match the filtering applied to full-length reads. To assign V/J genes and CDR3, sequences were annotated against IMGT germline references using PyIR, a Python wrapper for IgBLAST v1.9. Reads were filtered out if the reads had weak V/J assignments (E-value above 1e-6), no CDR3, stop codons, out-of-frame junctions, or ambiguous translated residues. V3J clonotypes were defined as sequences sharing the same inferred V gene, J gene, and CDR3 amino acid sequence. To compute the percentage overlap between repertoires, the number of shared unique clonotypes was divided by the size of the smaller repertoire. Three approaches were used to assess repertoire richness: RTK rarefaction, the Chao1 estimator, and Recon v2.1 estimates of unobserved clonotypes. OLGA was used to compute generation probabilities for all TCRbeta clonotypes that the gDNA method yielded from several donors. TCRdb stores this immuneACCESS table with in-frame sequences only. Part of the clones is absent; in the studies checked, under half of the shortfall reflects unresolved V genes, and no reason is known for the rest. That table is the source of V, J and clone size, and D and trimming were worked out from the DNA. This sample comprises hundreds of thousands of clones, around 96% of them detected only once. Around 0.1% of the sample rests with the top ten.

CD8 naive samples were obtained by positive selection for CCR7 among CD45RO-negative cells, yielding a CD45RA+CCR7+ population from which TemRA cells were excluded. Healthy HIV-negative adults with no recently reported acute infections or vaccinations were included as donors. Every donor was a Caucasian adult residing in Nashville, Tennessee, USA. Blood was obtained by leukapheresis, after which PBMCs were separated by Ficoll-Histopaque density gradient centrifugation and cryopreserved in liquid nitrogen vapor phase. Analytical flow cytometry was used to check the purity and quantity of each magnetically sorted T cell population. Genomic DNA was isolated from each sorted fraction and quantified by UV absorbance on a Nanodrop 2000c. This TCR came from a woman aged 25 to 39 in good health. Sample: naive CD8+ T cells sorted from blood. The sample's cell subset or site, from its label and the paper: CD45RA+CCR7+.

The nucleotides read TGTGCCAGCAGCTTAGAATGGAACAATGAGCAGTTCTTC. This encodes CASSLEWNNEQFF. The rearranged segments are TRBV11-3 and TRBJ2-1; there is no confident call for the D gene. Trimming costs V 0 bases and J 5 bases, and their ends lie 5 bases apart. Sequences SGHNT (CDR1) and YENEEA (CDR2) are obtained from the germline V gene. From the cysteine up to the phenylalanine, the CDR3 has a length of 13 residues. Kept here is only the CDR3 DNA, which spans 39 bases and is read in frame from base 1.